This TCR beta chain was recorded in a study of blood T cell repertoires in COVID-19. Study overall: Acute-phase and convalescent COVID-19 samples originated in the United States, Italy and Spain. In each case, the material was cDNA or gDNA derived from T cells, B-cell-depleted T cells, or PBMCs.

The V gene's germline CDR1 is MNHEY and CDR2 SVGAGI. V dropped 7 bases and J dropped 5; count of bases not matched to a gene: 6. This CDR3 has 14 amino acids. This clone was recorded only once. Authors' data handling: Amplification of reference gene primers provided the estimated nucleated cell counts. Clones were sequenced by immunoSEQ multiplex PCR, and TCRdb holds only the in-frame ones, with some missing. The V and J calls and clone size were taken over from that table, and D and trimming were inferred from the DNA. The sample lists 150,000 to 200,000 clones; approximately 86% were seen once. V gene TRBV6-5 combines with J gene TRBJ2-1; 9 bases map to TRBD2. Sequenced material: peripheral blood. The sequence derives from a man aged 60-69 years with acute or convalescent COVID-19. The CDR3 is CASIKLAGDNEQFF. CDR3 DNA sequence: TGTGCCAGCATAAAACTAGCGGGCGACAATGAGCAGTTCTTC.